Below are 15 T cell receptor beta chains sequenced from a single sample in a study of regulatory T cells in long-lasting Graves disease. Time point noted: newly diagnosed GD, antithyroid drugs for less than 3 months. There was RNA extracted from PBMCs, and the TCR library was made from it. Construction of the TCR beta libraries employed iRepertoire HTBI primers in conjunction with Arm-PCR of CDR3 regions. TCRdb used MiXCR to reprocess the multiplex PCR reads, holding one entry per CDR3 protein. The table includes approximately 470,000 distinct CDR3 sequences, about 17% detected once. These data also formed part of another study, on T cells in Graves' hyperthyroidism and ophthalmopathy.

The input for sequencing was peripheral blood mononuclear cells (PBMCs), taken at new diagnosis, from a patient treated with antithyroid drugs. Receptors were obtained from a man aged 35-49 years with Graves disease.

Worth noting for this clonotype: This could be a read error, since a much larger clone is one nucleotide away. In DNA form, the CDR3 reads TGTGCCAGCAGTTTAAGTGGTCTGCTCGAGCAGTGCTTC. As protein: CASSLSGLLEQCF. This chain connects TRBV12-3 or TRBV12-4 to TRBJ2-7, with no clear D. This CDR3 comprises 13 residues.

This clonotype has at least ten counts. The chain combines TRBV5-1 with TRBJ2-7; the D gene could be TRBD1 or TRBD2 (5 bases each). This CDR3 region has 15 residues. Germline-derived CDR1 and CDR2 are SGHRS and YFSETQ. Trimming took off 1 base at V and 3 bases at J, with 14 bases between the two ends. The CDR3, as DNA: TGCGCCAGCAGCTTGAGAGGGGAGCAGGGCTACGAGCAGTACTTC. Translated, it gives CASSLRGEQGYEQYF.

This clonotype came up many times. The V gene is TRBV20-1, the J gene TRBJ2-1, with 11 nucleotides matching TRBD2. There are 16 residues in the CDR3. Germline V CDR1 and CDR2: DFQATT, SNEGSKA (reference sequence). V was clipped by 1 base and J by 6 bases; unmatched bases: 8. CDR3 sequence: CSARGGLAGGANEQFF. The CDR3 nucleotides read TGCAGTGCTAGAGGCGGGCTAGCGGGAGGTGCCAATGAGCAGTTCTTC.

The sample holds a few counts of this clonotype. In DNA form, the CDR3 reads TGTGCCACCAGTGATTTATATGAGCAGTTCTTC. The encoded protein is CATSDLYEQFF. The chain is built from TRBV24-1 and TRBJ2-1; D uncertain. The CDR3 covers 11 residues. Germline CDR1 KGHDR, CDR2 SFDVKD. Trimming pared 1 base from V and 8 bases from J, leaving 2 bases between.

This clonotype appeared a few times. The V and J genes are TRBV20-1 and TRBJ2-5, with D perhaps matching TRBD1 (5 bases). The germline CDR1 and CDR2 sequences are DFQATT and SNEGSKA (reference sequence). The CDR3 has 12 amino acids. The V and J ends lost 5 bases and 5 bases respectively, with 12 bases between them. The CDR3 reads CSARGPGETQYF. The CDR3 bases are TGCAGTGCTCGTGGACCAGGGGAGACCCAGTACTTC.

The chain combines TRBV2 with TRBJ1-1; D ambiguous. The CDR3 runs to 14 residues. Trimming cost V 8 bases and J 2 bases, with 15 bases left between them. CDR1 is SNHLY, CDR2 FYNNEI, per germline. CDR3 loop: CASLKEYSNTEAFF. CDR3 nucleotides: TGTGCCAGCCTTAAAGAGTACAGTAACACTGAAGCTTTCTTT. Using reference TRBV2 and TRBJ1-1 for the parts outside the CDR3, the full variable domain is EPEVTQTPSHQVTQMGQEVILRCVPISNHLYFYWYRQILGQKVEFLVSFYNNEISEKSEIFDDQFSVERPDGSNFTLKIRSTKLEDSAMYFCASLKEYSNTEAFFGQGTRLTVV.

This clonotype was detected once. This chain links TRBV12-3 or TRBV12-4 with TRBJ1-6; no clear D gene. CDR3 size: 15 residues. The ends were cut back, 2 bases at V and 6 bases at J, with 11 bases in the middle. The CDR3 sequence: CASSLMGRGNSPLHF. CDR3 in DNA: TGTGCCAGCAGTTTAATGGGGAGAGGTAATTCACCCCTCCACTTT.

This clonotype was observed many times. The chain employs TRBV2 and TRBJ2-7, with 8 bases aligning to TRBD1. V was pared by 6 bases and J by 5 bases, with 15 bases of the junction left unmatched. The CDR3 contains 16 residues. Germline CDR1 and CDR2: SNHLY and FYNNEI. The CDR3 protein is CASRTARGQGAHEQYF. For the CDR3, the DNA is TGTGCCAGCAGGACCGCACGAGGCCAGGGGGCCCACGAGCAGTACTTC.

The table lists this clonotype with many counts. This rearrangement joins TRBV20-1 to TRBJ1-2, with no clear D. Germline lookup yields CDR1 DFQATT and CDR2 SNEGSKA (reference sequence). The CDR3 spans 14 residues. The V end lost 0 bases, the J end lost 5 bases, and 13 bases lay between the germline ends. The CDR3 DNA sequence: TGCAGTGCTAGAGATTCCACGAATTTTTATGGCTACACCTTC. Protein: CSARDSTNFYGYTF.

A remark on this clonotype: Mismatch with germline at one junction end may stem from a read error. The chain uses TRBV3-1 and TRBJ2-2, with D unclear. CDR3 length: 11 amino acids. The germline V gene encodes CDR1 LGHDT and CDR2 YNNKEL (reference sequence). The CDR3 is CTSSQVGELFF. The CDR3, as DNA: TGTACCAGCAGCCAAGTGGGGGAGCTGTTTTTT.

This chain joins TRBV30 and TRBJ2-7; 7 positions match TRBD1. V lost 5 bases to trimming and J lost 0 bases; unmatched junction nucleotides: 1. Per the germline V gene, CDR1 is GTSNPN and CDR2 is SVGIG (reference sequence). The CDR3 loop spans 12 amino acids. The CDR3 nucleotides are TGTGCCTGGGGGACAGCCTCCTACGAGCAGTACTTC. It codes for CAWGTASYEQYF.

This clonotype has at least ten counts. The chain employs TRBV6-5 and TRBJ2-7; no reliable D call. Germline assignment: CDR1 MNHEY and CDR2 SVGAGI. V was shortened by 0 bases and J by 3 bases, with 9 bases between the two germline ends. This CDR3 spans 14 amino acids. CDR3 loop: CASSYSWQNYEQYF. The CDR3 nucleotides are TGTGCCAGCAGTTACTCGTGGCAGAACTACGAGCAGTACTTC.

This clonotype turned up a few times. This may stem from a read error, because a much larger clone lies one nucleotide away. This chain joins TRBV3-1 and TRBJ2-1, with D tentatively TRBD2 (5 bases). The CDR3 totals 12 residues. V was clipped by 6 bases and J by 9 bases, with 12 bases between them. The germline CDR1 and CDR2 sequences are LGHDT and YNNKEL (reference sequence). As DNA, the CDR3 is TGTGCCAGCAGTCGTCAGCGGAGTGAGCAGTTCTTC. The encoded protein is CASSRQRSEQFF.

This clonotype was seen repeatedly, ten times or more. J is TRBJ2-5 and V is TRBV2, with 14 bases fitting TRBD2. The germline CDR1 and CDR2 sequences are SNHLY and FYNNEI. The CDR3 totals 14 residues. Germline trimming cut 7 bases from V and 4 bases from J; bases unmatched to any gene: 2. CDR3 sequence reads: CASIGTSGGETQYF. The CDR3, as DNA: TGTGCCAGCATAGGGACTAGCGGGGGAGAGACCCAGTACTTC.

At least ten counts were recorded for this clonotype. This chain joins TRBV5-1 and TRBJ2-7; 7 nucleotides align to TRBD1. The junction had 12 bases not matched to a gene; V was cut back by 3 bases and J by 6 bases. CDR3 size: 15 residues. In germline, CDR1 is SGHRS, CDR2 YFSETQ. The CDR3 DNA reads TGCGCCAGCAGCTGGAAGACAGGGACAGAAGGCGAGCAGTACTTC. Protein product: CASSWKTGTEGEQYF. The entire variable domain, with the rest obtained from reference TRBV5-1 and TRBJ2-7, is as follows: KAGVTQTPRYLIKTRGQQVTLSCSPISGHRSVSWYQQTPGQGLQFLFEYFSETQRNKGNFPGRFSGRQFSNSRSEMNVSTLELGDSALYLCASSWKTGTEGEQYFGPGTRLTVT.